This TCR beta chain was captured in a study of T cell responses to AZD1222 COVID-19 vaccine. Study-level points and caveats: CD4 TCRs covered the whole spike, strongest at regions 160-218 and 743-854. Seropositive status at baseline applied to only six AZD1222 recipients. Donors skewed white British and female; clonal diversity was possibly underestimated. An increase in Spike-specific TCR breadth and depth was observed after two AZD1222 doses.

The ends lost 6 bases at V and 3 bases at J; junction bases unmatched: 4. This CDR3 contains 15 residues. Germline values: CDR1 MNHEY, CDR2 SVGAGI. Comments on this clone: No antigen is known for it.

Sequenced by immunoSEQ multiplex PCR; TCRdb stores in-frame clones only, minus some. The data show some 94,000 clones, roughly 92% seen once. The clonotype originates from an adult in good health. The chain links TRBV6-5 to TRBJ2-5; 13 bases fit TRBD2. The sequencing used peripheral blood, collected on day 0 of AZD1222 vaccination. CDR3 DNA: TGTGCCAGCAGCTTGGGACTAGCGGGAAAAGAGACCCAGTACTTC. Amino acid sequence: CASSLGLAGKETQYF.